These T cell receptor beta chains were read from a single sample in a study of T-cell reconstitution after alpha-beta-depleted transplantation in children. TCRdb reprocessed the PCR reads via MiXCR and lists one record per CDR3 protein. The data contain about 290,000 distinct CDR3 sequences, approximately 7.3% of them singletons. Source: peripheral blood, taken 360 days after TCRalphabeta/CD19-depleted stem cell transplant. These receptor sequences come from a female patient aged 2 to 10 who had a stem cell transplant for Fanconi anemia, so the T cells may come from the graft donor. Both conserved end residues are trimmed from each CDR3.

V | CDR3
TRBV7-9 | ASSLDAGYTEAF
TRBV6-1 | ASSSSGNTEAF
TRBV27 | ASSIDGGGMTDTQY
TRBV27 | ASSLARYYEQY
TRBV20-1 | SARDGQGANEKLF
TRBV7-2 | ASSLSHGRGGYT
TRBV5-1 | ASSAGQGRNEQF
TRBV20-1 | SASPLAGGFYEQY
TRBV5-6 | ASSASGTSGGFYEQY
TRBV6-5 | ASSYMAGQETQY
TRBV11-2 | ASSLGRGYEQF
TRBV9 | ASSPTGNTGELF
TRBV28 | ASSLSLGGYT
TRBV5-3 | ARGSAQVTGELF
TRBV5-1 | ASSLQTGTVNTEAF
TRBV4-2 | ASSQDLRRYQLPYGYT
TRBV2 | ASSDGEQF
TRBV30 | AWSSGGLQETQY
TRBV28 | ASKELAGNTGELF
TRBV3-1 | ASSLEIGYGYT
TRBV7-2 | ASSFDRGGYTEAF
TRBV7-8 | ASSLNGGGSQETQY
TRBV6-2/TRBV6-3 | ASSPWQGTGAQHQPQH
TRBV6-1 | ASRPDRVRLQPQH
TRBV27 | ASSLSGGLAGDTDTQY
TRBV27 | ASSPSPYEQY
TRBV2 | ASSFEMNTEAF
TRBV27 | ASSSWGGVDYYEQY
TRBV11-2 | ASSPNRWSVNLKGTEAF
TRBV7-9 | ASSLPAAGQEKLF
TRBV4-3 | ASSQDPSGGSSYEQY
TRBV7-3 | ASSLGPGGTTEAF
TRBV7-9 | ASTSSSYYGYT
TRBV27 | ASSLGATSFSYEQY
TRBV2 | ASGTGGGTEAF
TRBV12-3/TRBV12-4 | ASSANDYEQY
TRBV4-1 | ASSQDAPGGDEQF
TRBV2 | ASREGQGRNTIY
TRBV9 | ASSAETGFHSPLH
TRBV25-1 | ASSETPGQGRETQY
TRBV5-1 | ASSAHLDRVWDEQF
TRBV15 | ATSRDPMNTEAF
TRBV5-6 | AITGGPKNTEAF
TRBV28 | ASRGSWEQF
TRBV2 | ASSDNYEQY
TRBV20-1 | SANPLWDPYNEQF
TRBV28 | AITAVNTGELF
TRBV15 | ATSREPQVYGYT
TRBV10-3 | ALTHRDRGGAAKNIQY
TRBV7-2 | ASSLVRAEAF
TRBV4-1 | ASSQERDEQF
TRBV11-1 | ASSTTSGVVDTQY